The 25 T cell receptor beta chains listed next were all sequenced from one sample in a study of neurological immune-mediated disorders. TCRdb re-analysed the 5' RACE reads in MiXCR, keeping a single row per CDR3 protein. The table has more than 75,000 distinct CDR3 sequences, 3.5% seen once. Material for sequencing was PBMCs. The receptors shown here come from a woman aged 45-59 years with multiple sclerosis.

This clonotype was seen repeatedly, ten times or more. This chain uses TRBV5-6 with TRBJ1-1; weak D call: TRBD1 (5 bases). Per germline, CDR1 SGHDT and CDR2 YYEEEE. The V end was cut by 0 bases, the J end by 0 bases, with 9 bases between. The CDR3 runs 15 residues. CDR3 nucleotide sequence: TGTGCCAGCAGCTTGGCGGCAGGGATGAACACTGAAGCTTTCTTT. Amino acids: CASSLAAGMNTEAFF.

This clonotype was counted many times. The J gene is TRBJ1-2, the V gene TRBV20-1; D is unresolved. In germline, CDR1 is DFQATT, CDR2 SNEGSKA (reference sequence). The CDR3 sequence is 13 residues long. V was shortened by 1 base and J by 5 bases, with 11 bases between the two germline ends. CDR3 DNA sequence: TGCAGTGCTAGAGCTATGGCAGAATATGGCTACACCTTC. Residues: CSARAMAEYGYTF.

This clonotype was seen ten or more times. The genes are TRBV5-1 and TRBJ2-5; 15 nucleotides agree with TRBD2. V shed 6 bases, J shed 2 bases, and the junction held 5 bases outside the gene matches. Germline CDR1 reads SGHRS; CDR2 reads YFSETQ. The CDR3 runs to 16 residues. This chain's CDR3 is CASNGLAGGVQETQYF. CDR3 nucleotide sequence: TGCGCCAGCAACGGACTAGCGGGGGGGGTGCAAGAGACCCAGTACTTC.

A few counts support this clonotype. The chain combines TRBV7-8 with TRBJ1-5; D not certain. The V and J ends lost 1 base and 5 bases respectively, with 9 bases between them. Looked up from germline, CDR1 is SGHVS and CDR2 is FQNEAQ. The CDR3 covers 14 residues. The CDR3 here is CASSLVASHQPQHF. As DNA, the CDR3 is TGTGCCAGCAGCTTAGTGGCGTCTCATCAGCCCCAGCATTTT.

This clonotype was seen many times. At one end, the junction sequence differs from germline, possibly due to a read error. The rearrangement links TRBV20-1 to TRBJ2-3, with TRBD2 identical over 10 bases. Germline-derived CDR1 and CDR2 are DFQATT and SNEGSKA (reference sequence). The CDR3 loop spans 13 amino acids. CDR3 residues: CSARGTSDSSQYF. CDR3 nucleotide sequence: TGCAGTGCCAGAGGGACTAGCGATTCATCGCAGTATTTT.

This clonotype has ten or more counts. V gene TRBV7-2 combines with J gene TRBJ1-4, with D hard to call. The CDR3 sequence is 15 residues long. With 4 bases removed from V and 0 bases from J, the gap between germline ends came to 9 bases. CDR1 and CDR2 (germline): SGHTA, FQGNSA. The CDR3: CASSYGWATNEKLFF. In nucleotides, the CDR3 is TGTGCCAGCAGCTATGGCTGGGCAACTAATGAAAAACTGTTTTTT. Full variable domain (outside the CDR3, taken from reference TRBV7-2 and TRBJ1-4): GAGVSQSPSNKVTEKGKDVELRCDPISGHTALYWYRQSLGQGLEFLIYFQGNSAPDKSGLPSDRFSAERTGGSVSTLTIQRTQQEDSAVYLCASSYGWATNEKLFFGSGTQLSVL.

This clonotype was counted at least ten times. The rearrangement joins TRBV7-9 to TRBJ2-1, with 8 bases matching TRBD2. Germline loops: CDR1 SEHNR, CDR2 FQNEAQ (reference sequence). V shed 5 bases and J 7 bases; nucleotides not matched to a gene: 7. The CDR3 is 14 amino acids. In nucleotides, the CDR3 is TGTGCCAGCAGCCAGGTGGGACTAGAGAATGAGCAGTTCTTC. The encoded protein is CASSQVGLENEQFF.

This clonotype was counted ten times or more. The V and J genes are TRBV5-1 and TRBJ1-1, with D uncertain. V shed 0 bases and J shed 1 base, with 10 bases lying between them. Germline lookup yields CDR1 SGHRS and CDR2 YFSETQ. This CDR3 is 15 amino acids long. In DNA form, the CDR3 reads TGCGCCAGCAGCTTGGTCCACTTCGGGAACACTGAAGCTTTCTTT. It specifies CASSLVHFGNTEAFF.

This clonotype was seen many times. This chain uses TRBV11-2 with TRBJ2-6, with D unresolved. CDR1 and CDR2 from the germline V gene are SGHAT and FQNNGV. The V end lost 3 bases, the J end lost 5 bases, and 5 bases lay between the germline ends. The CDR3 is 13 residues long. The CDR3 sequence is CASSFNRANVLTF. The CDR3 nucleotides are TGTGCCAGCAGCTTTAATAGGGCCAACGTCCTGACTTTC.

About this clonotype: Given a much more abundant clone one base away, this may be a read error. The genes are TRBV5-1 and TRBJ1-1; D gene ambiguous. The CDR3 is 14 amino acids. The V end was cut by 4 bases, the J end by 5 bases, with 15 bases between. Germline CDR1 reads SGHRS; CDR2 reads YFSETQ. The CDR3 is CASSTEGCWTEAFF. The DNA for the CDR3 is TGCGCCAGCAGCACGGAAGGGTGTTGGACTGAAGCTTTCTTT.

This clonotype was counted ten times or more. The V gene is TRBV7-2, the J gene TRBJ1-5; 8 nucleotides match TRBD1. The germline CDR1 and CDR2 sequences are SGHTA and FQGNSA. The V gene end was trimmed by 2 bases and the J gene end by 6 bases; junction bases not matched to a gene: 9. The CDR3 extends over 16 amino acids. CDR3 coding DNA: TGTGCCAGCAGCTTATCGCAACAGGGGGTTATTCAGCCCCAGCATTTT. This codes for CASSLSQQGVIQPQHF.

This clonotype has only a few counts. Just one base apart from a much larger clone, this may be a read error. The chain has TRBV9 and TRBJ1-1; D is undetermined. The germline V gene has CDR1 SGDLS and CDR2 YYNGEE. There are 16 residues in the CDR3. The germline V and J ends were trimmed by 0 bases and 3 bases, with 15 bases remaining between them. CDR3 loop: CASSVDPITRDTEAFF. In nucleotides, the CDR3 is TGTGCCAGCAGCGTAGATCCCATAACCCGGGACACTGAAGCTTTCTTT.

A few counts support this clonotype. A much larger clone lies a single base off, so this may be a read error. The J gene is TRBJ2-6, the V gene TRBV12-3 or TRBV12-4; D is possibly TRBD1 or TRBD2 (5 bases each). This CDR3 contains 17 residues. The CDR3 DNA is TGTGCCAGCAATTTGCTATCGTGGAGGTCTGGGGCCAACGTCCCGACTTTC. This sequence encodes CASNLLSWRSGANVPTF.

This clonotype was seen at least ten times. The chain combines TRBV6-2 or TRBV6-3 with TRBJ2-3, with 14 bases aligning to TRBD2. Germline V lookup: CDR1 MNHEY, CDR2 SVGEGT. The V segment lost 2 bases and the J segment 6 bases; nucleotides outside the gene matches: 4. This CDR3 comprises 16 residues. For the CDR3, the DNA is TGTGCCAGCAGTTACGCGGGACTAGCGGGGGCGGATACGCAGTATTTT. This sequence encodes CASSYAGLAGADTQYF.

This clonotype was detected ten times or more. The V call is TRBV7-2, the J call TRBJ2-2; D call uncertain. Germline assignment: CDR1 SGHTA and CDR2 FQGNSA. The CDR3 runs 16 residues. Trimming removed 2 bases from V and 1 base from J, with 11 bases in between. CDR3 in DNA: TGTGCCAGCAGCTTATTGAGACTCAGGAACACCGGGGAGCTGTTTTTT. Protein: CASSLLRLRNTGELFF.

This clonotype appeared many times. CDR3 sequence reads: CASSLDGDPKEKLFF. The CDR3 bases are TGCGCCAGCAGCTTGGATGGGGACCCGAAAGAAAAACTGTTTTTT. The rearrangement links TRBV5-1 to TRBJ1-4; weak D call: TRBD1 (5 bases). CDR3 length equals 15 residues. Trimming removed 0 bases from V and 8 bases from J, with 14 bases in between. CDR1 is SGHRS, CDR2 YFSETQ, per germline.

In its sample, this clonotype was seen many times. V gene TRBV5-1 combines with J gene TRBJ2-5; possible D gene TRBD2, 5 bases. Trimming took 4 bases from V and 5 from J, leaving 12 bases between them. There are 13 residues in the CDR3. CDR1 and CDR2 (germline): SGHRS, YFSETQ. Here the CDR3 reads CASSLRPGETQYF. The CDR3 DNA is TGCGCCAGCAGCCTTCGGCCGGGGGAGACCCAGTACTTC.

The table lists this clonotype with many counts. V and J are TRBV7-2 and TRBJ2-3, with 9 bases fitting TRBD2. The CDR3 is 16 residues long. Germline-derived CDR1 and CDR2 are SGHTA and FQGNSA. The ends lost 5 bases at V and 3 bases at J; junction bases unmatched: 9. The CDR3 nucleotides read TGTGCCAGCAGCCGAAGGGGACTAGCTGGGACAGATACGCAGTATTTT. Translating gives CASSRRGLAGTDTQYF.

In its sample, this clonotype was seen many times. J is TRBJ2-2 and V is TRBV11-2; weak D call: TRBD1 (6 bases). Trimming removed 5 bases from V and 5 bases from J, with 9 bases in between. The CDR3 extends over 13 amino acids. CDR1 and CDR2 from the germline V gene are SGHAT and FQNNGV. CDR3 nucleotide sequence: TGTGCCAGCAGCCAGGGGATTACCGGGGAGCTGTTTTTT. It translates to CASSQGITGELFF.

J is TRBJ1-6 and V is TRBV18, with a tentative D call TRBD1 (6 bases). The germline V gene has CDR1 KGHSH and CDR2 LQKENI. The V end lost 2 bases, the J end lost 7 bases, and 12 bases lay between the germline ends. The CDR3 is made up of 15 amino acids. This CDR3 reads CASSPYREANSPLHF. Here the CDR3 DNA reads TGTGCCAGCTCACCATACAGGGAAGCAAATTCACCCCTCCACTTT.

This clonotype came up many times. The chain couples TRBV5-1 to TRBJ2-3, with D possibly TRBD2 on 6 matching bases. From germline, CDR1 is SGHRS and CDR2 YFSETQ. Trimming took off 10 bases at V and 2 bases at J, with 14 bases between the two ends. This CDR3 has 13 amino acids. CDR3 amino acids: CAGGDGPTDTQYF. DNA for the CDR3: TGCGCCGGCGGGGACGGCCCCACAGATACGCAGTATTTT.

The CDR3 nucleotides are TGCGCCATCAGATTGGACCCCGAGGGGGGCTACGAGCAGTACTTC. As protein: CAIRLDPEGGYEQYF. The chain employs TRBV5-1 and TRBJ2-7; D assignment may be TRBD1 or TRBD2 (6 bases each). CDR3 length: 15 amino acids. Looked up from germline, CDR1 is SGHRS and CDR2 is YFSETQ. V shed 9 bases and J shed 3 bases, with 22 bases lying between them.

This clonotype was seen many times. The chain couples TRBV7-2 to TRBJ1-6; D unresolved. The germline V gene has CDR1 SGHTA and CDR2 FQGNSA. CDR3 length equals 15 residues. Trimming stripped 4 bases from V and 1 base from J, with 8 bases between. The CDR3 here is CASSSPQSYNSPLHF. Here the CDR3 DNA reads TGTGCCAGCAGCTCGCCGCAATCCTATAATTCACCCCTCCACTTT.

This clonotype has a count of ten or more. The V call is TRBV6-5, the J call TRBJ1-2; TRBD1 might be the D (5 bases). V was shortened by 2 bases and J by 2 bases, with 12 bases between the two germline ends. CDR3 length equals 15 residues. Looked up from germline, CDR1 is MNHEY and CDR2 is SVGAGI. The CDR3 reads CASSYGTRGNYGYTF. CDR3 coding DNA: TGTGCCAGCAGTTACGGAACGAGGGGAAACTATGGCTACACCTTC.

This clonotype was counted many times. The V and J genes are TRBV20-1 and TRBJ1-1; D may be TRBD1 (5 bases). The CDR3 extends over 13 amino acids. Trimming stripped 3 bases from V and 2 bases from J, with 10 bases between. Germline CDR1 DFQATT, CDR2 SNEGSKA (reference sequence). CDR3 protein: CSARGRLNTEAFF. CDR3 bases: TGCAGTGCTAGGGGGCGTCTAAACACTGAAGCTTTCTTT.